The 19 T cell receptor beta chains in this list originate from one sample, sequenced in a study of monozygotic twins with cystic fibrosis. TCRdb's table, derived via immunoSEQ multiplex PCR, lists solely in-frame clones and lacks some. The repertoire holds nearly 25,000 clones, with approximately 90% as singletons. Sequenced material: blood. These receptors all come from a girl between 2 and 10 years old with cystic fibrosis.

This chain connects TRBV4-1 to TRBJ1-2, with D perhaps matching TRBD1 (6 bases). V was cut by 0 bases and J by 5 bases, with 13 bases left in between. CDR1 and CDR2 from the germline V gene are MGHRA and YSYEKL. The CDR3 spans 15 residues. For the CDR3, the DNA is TGCGCCAGCAGCCAAGAGGAAGGGAGGGGGTATGGCTACACCTTC. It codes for CASSQEEGRGYGYTF.

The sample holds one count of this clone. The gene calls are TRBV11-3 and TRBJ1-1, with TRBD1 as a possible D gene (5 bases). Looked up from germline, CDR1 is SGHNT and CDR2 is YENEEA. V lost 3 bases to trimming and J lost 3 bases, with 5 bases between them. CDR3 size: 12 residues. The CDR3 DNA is TGTGCCAGCAGCTTGGGGGACACTGAAGCTTTCTTT. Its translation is CASSLGDTEAFF.

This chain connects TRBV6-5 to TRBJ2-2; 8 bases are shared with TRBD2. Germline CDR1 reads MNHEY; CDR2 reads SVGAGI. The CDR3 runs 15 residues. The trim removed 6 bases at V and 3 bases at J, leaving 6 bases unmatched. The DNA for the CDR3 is TGTGCCAGCAGCCCCGGGACTAGTGACACCGGGGAGCTGTTTTTT. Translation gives CASSPGTSDTGELFF.

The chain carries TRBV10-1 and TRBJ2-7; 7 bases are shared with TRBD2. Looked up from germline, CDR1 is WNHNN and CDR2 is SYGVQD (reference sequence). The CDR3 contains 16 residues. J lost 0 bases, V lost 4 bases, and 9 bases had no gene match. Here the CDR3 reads CASSVHSTSDSYEQYF. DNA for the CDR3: TGCGCCAGCAGTGTTCATTCAACTAGCGACTCCTACGAGCAGTACTTC.

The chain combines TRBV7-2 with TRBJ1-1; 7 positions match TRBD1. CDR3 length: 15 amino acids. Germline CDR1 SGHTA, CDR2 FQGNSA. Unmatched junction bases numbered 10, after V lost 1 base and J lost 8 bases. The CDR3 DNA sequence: TGTGCCAGCAGCTTAGGTTCCCGACAGGGTTCCGAAGCTTTCTTT. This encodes CASSLGSRQGSEAFF.

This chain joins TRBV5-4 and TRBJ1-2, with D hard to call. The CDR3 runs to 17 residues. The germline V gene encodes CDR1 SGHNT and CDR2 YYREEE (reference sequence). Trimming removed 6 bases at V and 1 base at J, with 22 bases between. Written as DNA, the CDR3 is TGTGCCAGCAAGCGGGTCGGCCCTCACGCATATAACTATGGCTACACCTTC. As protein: CASKRVGPHAYNYGYTF.

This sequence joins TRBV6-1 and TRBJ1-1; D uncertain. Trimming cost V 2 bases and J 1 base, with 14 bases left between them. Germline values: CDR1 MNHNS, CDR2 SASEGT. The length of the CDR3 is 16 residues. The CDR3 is CASSERRRLRNTEAFF. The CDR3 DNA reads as TGTGCCAGCAGTGAACGCCGAAGACTTAGGAACACTGAAGCTTTCTTT.

The CDR3 region has the DNA TGTGCCAGCAGTTTATACGGGGCTACGGACACTGAAGCTTTCTTT. Protein product: CASSLYGATDTEAFF. This chain links TRBV27 with TRBJ1-1, with a weak D call TRBD1 (5 bases). Per germline, CDR1 MNHEY and CDR2 SMNVEV (reference sequence). Deletions cut 1 base from V and 3 bases from J, with 12 bases between. This CDR3 comprises 15 residues.

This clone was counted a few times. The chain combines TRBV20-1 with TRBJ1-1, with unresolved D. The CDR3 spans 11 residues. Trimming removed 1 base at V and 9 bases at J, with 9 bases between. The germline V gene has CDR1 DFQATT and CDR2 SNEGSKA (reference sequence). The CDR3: CSARARDQAFF. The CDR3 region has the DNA TGCAGTGCTAGAGCCCGGGATCAAGCTTTCTTT.

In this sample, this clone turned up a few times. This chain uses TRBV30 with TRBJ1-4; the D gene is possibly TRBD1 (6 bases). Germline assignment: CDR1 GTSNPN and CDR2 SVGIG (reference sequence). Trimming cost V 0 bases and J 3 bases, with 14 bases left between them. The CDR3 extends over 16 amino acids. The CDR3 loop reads CAWSVLTGRSNEKLFF. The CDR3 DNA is TGTGCCTGGAGTGTACTCACAGGGAGGTCTAATGAAAAACTGTTTTTT.

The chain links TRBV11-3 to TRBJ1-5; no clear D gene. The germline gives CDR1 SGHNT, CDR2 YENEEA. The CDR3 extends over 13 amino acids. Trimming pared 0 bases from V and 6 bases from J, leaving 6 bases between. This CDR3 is CASSLDSGQPQHF. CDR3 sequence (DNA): TGTGCCAGCAGCTTAGATTCAGGTCAGCCCCAGCATTTT.

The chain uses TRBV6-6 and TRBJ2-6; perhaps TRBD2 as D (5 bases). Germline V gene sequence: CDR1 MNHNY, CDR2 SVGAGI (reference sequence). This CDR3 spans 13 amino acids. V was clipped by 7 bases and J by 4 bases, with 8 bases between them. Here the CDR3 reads CASNGGGANVLTF. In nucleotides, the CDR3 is TGTGCCAGCAACGGAGGCGGGGCCAACGTCCTGACTTTC.

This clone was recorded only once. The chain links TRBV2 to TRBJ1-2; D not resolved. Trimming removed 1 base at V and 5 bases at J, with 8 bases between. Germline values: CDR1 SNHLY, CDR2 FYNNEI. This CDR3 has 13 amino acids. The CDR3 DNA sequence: TGTGCCAGCAGTGAAGATGGGAGTTATGGCTACACCTTC. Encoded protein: CASSEDGSYGYTF.

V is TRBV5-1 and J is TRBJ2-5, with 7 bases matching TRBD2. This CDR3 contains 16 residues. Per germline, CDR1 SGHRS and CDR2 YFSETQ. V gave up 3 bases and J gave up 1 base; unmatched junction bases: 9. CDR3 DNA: TGCGCCAGCAGCTCCTGGACTAGTGGTCCCCAAGAGACCCAGTACTTC. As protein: CASSSWTSGPQETQYF.

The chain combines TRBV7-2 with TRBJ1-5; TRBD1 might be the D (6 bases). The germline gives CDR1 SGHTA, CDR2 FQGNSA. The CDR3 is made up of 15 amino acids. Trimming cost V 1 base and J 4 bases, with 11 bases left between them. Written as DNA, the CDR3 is TGTGCCAGCAGCTTAGACAGGGCAGGGAATCAGCCCCAGCATTTT. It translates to CASSLDRAGNQPQHF.

The chain's CDR3 is CASSVDGSYGYTF. The CDR3 region has the DNA TGTGCCAGTAGTGTCGACGGGTCCTATGGCTACACCTTC. V and J are TRBV19 and TRBJ1-2; D is ambiguous. V was trimmed by 5 bases and J by 4 bases, leaving 11 bases between them. CDR1 is LNHDA and CDR2 is SQIVND in the germline V gene (reference sequence). The CDR3 spans 13 residues. Full variable domain (missing parts from reference TRBV19 and TRBJ1-2): DGGITQSPKYLFRKEGQNVTLSCEQNLNHDAMYWYRQDPGQGLRLIYYSQIVNDFQKGDIAEGYSVSREKKESFPLTVTSAQKNPTAFYLCASSVDGSYGYTFGSGTRLTVV.

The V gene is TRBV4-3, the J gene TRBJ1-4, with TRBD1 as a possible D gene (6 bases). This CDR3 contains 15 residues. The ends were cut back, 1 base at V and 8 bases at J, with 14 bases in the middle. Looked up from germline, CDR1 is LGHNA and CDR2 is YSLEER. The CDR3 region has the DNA TGCGCCAGCAGCCAAGTACAGGGTCTGCGAGAAAAACTGTTTTTT. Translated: CASSQVQGLREKLFF.

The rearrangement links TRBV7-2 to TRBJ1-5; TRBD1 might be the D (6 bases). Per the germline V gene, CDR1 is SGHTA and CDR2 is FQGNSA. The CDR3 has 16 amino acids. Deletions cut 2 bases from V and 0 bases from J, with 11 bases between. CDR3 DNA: TGTGCCAGCAGCTTATTCCCACAGGGTAGCAATCAGCCCCAGCATTTT. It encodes CASSLFPQGSNQPQHF.

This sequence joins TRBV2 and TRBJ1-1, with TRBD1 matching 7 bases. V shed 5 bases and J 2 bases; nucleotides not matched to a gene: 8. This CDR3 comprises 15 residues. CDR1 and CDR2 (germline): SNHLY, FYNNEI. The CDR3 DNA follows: TGTGCCAGCAGTAGACTAGGGACAGCCAACACTGAAGCTTTCTTT. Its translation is CASSRLGTANTEAFF.